The entry below describes one T cell receptor (beta chain). This CDR3 is built from 15 residues. V shed 7 bases and J 5 bases; nucleotides not matched to a gene: 9. CDR1 and CDR2 (germline): MNHEY, SMNVEV (reference sequence). From blood CD8+ and CD4+ T cells, the TCR beta chain was sequenced. TEMRA cells were enriched by FACS, and CD4+ and CD8+ T cells were negatively isolated. Reverse transcription of about 0.5 to 1 ug RNA was carried out with random hexamers. Across 54 Vbeta and 13 Jbeta, immunoSEQ multiplex PCR amplified TCR beta CDR3. Each CDR3 protein gets one entry after TCRdb re-called the immunoSEQ multiplex PCR reads with MiXCR. Of around 79,000 distinct CDR3 sequences listed, roughly 94% are singletons. This record comes from a study of CD8 T cells in Susac syndrome.

This TCR was sampled from a human donor with multiple sclerosis. The rearrangement uses TRBV27 and TRBJ2-3; 10 nucleotides match TRBD2. Sequencing was done on a sample of CD8+ T cells from PBMCs. This CDR3 is CASNLAGVGIDTQYF. As DNA, the CDR3 is TGTGCCAGCAACCTAGCGGGAGTTGGTATAGATACGCAGTATTTT.